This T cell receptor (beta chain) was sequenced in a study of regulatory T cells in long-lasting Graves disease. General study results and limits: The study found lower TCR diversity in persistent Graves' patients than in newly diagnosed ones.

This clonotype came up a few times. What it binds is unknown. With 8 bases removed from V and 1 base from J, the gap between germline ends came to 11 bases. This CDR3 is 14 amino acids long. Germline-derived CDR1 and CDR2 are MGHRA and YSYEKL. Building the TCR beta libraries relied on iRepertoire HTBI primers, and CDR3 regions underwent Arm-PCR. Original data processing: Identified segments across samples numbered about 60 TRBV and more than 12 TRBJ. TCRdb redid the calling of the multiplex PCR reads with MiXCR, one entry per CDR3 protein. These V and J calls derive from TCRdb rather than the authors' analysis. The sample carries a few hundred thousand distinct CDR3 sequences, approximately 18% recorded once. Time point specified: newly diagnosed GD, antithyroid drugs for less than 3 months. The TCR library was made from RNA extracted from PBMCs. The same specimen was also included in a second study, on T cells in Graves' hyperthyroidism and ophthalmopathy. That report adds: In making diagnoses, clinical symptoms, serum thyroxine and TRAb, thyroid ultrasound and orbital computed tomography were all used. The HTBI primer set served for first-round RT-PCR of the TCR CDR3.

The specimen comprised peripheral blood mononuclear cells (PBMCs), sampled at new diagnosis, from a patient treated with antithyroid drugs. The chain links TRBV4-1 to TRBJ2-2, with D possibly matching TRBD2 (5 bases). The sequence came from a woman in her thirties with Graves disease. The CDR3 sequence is CASRGFWNTGELFF. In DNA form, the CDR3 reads TGCGCCAGCCGGGGATTTTGGAACACCGGGGAGCTGTTTTTT.